One and the same sample provided the 22 T cell receptor beta chains below, sequenced in a study of post-analysis software for immune sequencing data. Unique molecular identifiers had been added to the TCR beta cDNA libraries. TCRdb used MiXCR to reprocess the PCR reads, holding one entry per CDR3 protein. This table has over 150,000 distinct CDR3 sequences, 30% appearing once. Study outcomes and limitations: Controls had lower frequencies than patients of about 5 TRBV segments, which included TRBV5-6, TRBV5-1 and TRBV20-1.

Their antigens are not known. The sample consisted of blood. The receptors shown here come from a girl aged 5 to 17 with multiple sclerosis.

The gene calls are TRBV6-6 and TRBJ2-2; D remains unclear. V was shortened by 0 bases and J by 5 bases, with 4 bases between the two germline ends. The CDR3 sequence is 13 residues long. From germline, CDR1 is MNHNY and CDR2 SVGAGI (reference sequence). The CDR3 spells CASSYSSTGELFF. In nucleotides, the CDR3 is TGTGCCAGCAGTTACTCTAGTACCGGGGAGCTGTTTTTT.

This clonotype came up a few times. CDR3 loop: CASSPGGPTGGGSPLHF. The CDR3 DNA is TGTGCCAGCAGTCCCGGTGGTCCGACAGGGGGCGGTTCACCCCTCCACTTT. This chain links TRBV12-3 or TRBV12-4 with TRBJ1-6, with 10 bases that match TRBD1. After removal of 5 bases from V and 9 bases from J, the junction contained 13 bases not matched to a gene. The CDR3 spans 17 residues.

With regard to this clonotype: This may stem from a read error, because a much larger clone lies one nucleotide away. The V and J genes are TRBV11-2 and TRBJ2-1; D could derive from TRBD1 or TRBD2 (6 bases each). The tail of the sequence fits TRBJ2-7 better, so the J call may be wrong. This CDR3 spans 19 amino acids. The germline V gene has CDR1 SGHAT and CDR2 FQNNGV. The CDR3 DNA is TGTGCCAGCAGCCCTATCGGGGGACAAACGGTAGGATCCTACAATGAGCAGTACTTC. Translating gives CASSPIGGQTVGSYNEQYF.

Points on this clonotype: It may be a read error: a sequence one base away is much more abundant. The chain links TRBV5-5 to TRBJ1-6, with unresolved D. The germline V and J ends were trimmed by 0 bases and 8 bases, with 12 bases remaining between them. CDR1 SGHKS and CDR2 YYEKEE come from the germline V gene (reference sequence). The CDR3 extends over 15 amino acids. The CDR3 DNA reads TGTGCCAGCAGCTTGGGTGGCAGGCTAGATTCACCCCTCCACTTT. It translates to CASSLGGRLDSPLHF.

This clonotype was counted between two and nine times. V gene TRBV24-1 combines with J gene TRBJ2-1, with D tentatively TRBD2 (5 bases). CDR3 length: 15 amino acids. The germline V and J ends were trimmed by 5 bases and 4 bases, with 14 bases remaining between them. The germline V gene has CDR1 KGHDR and CDR2 SFDVKD. The CDR3 spells CATSVSGSLYNEQFF. DNA for the CDR3: TGTGCCACCAGTGTATCGGGATCTCTATACAATGAGCAGTTCTTC.

In regard to this clonotype: This clone may be a read error of a much larger clone one base away. V is TRBV4-1 and J is TRBJ2-1, with D possibly being TRBD2 (6 bases). This CDR3 is built from 16 residues. Germline loops: CDR1 MGHRA, CDR2 YSYEKL. The CDR3 protein is CASSQDPPGASREQVF. CDR3 nucleotide sequence: TGCGCCAGCAGCCAAGATCCCCCGGGAGCATCGCGTGAGCAGGTCTTC.

This clonotype was counted at least ten times. V and J are TRBV4-1 and TRBJ2-1; D is unclear. Germline V gene sequence: CDR1 MGHRA, CDR2 YSYEKL. V was cut by 1 base and J by 4 bases, with 14 bases left in between. This CDR3 comprises 16 residues. CDR3 nucleotide sequence: TGCGCCAGCAGCCAAGTACGGTTGTTAGTTTACAATGAGCAGTTCTTC. Protein sequence: CASSQVRLLVYNEQFF.

At least ten counts were recorded for this clonotype. The chain carries TRBV5-1 and TRBJ2-4, with 12 bases aligning to TRBD2. V was clipped by 4 bases and J by 0 bases; unmatched bases: 8. Germline CDR1 and CDR2: SGHRS and YFSETQ. The CDR3 runs to 18 residues. The CDR3 DNA reads TGCGCCAGCAGCCCTGGGACTAGCGGGCCTCTAGCCAAAAACATTCAGTACTTC. Its translation: CASSPGTSGPLAKNIQYF.

This clonotype was found many times. The V gene is TRBV7-8, the J gene TRBJ2-1; D is uncertain. Germline lookup yields CDR1 SGHVS and CDR2 FQNEAQ. Trimming removed 3 bases from V and 0 bases from J, with 9 bases in between. CDR3 length: 15 residues. The CDR3: CASSFFVSSYNEQFF. DNA for the CDR3: TGTGCCAGCAGCTTTTTTGTCAGCTCCTACAATGAGCAGTTCTTC.

This clonotype has a count of ten or more. This chain uses TRBV10-3 with TRBJ2-6; a weak D match, TRBD2 (6 bases). The V end was cut by 3 bases, the J end by 0 bases, with 18 bases between. Germline CDR1 is ENHRY and CDR2 is SYGVKD. The CDR3 is 19 amino acids. The CDR3 is CAISDEAGAVNSGANVLTF. DNA of the CDR3: TGTGCCATCAGTGACGAAGCGGGCGCCGTAAACTCTGGGGCCAACGTCCTGACTTTC.

The rearrangement joins TRBV20-1 to TRBJ2-7, with D tentatively TRBD1 (7 bases). This CDR3 contains 14 residues. V lost 5 bases and J 2 bases, leaving 16 bases between the germline ends. The germline gives CDR1 DFQATT, CDR2 SNEGSKA (reference sequence). CDR3 sequence reads: CSAFSQGGTYEQYF. For the CDR3, the DNA is TGCAGTGCTTTCTCCCAGGGGGGAACCTACGAGCAGTACTTC.

About this clonotype: This may come from a read error, since a much larger clone is one base off. The V and J genes are TRBV29-1 and TRBJ2-1; TRBD2 might be the D (7 bases). CDR3 length: 12 residues. V lost 4 bases, J lost 10 bases, and 14 bases lay in between. CDR1 is SQVTM, CDR2 ANQGSEA, per germline. The CDR3 region has the DNA TGCAGCGTTGGAGGGGGGGGCTACGAGCAGTTCTTC. Translated, it gives CSVGGGGYEQFF.

DNA of the CDR3: TGCGCCAGCAGCCCTTTACAAATTCGGAACTATGGCTACACCTTC. Amino acid sequence: CASSPLQIRNYGYTF. This chain uses TRBV5-1 with TRBJ1-2; no definite D call. CDR1 SGHRS and CDR2 YFSETQ come from the germline V gene. This CDR3 has 15 residues. The V end lost 4 bases, the J end lost 2 bases, and 15 bases lay between the germline ends.

In this sample, this clonotype turned up many times. The chain uses TRBV5-1 and TRBJ1-2; possible D gene TRBD1, 5 bases. Trimming removed 0 bases at V and 8 bases at J, with 17 bases between. From germline, CDR1 is SGHRS and CDR2 YFSETQ. The CDR3 sequence is 15 residues long. The CDR3 DNA reads as TGCGCCAGCAGCTTGGTCGGTAGGGGTGATCGAGGCTACACCTTC. Its translation is CASSLVGRGDRGYTF. Together with reference TRBV5-1 and TRBJ1-2, the CDR3 gives the full variable domain: KAGVTQTPRYLIKTRGQQVTLSCSPISGHRSVSWYQQTPGQGLQFLFEYFSETQRNKGNFPGRFSGRQFSNSRSEMNVSTLELGDSALYLCASSLVGRGDRGYTFGSGTRLTVV.

The sample holds a few counts of this clonotype. At one boundary the junction diverges from the germline segment, which might be a read error. The J gene is TRBJ1-6, the V gene TRBV2; possible D gene TRBD1, 6 bases. CDR1 is SNHLY and CDR2 is FYNNEI in the germline V gene. The CDR3 contains 13 residues. Here the CDR3 DNA reads TGTGCCAGTAGTGAACAGGGAGATTCACCCCTCCACTTT. Amino acids: CASSEQGDSPLHF.

This clonotype was counted a few times. V and J are TRBV3-1 and TRBJ2-7; tentatively, D is TRBD2 (6 bases). V lost 4 bases and J lost 2, with 12 bases in between. This CDR3 contains 14 residues. The germline gives CDR1 LGHDT, CDR2 YNNKEL (reference sequence). The CDR3 sequence is CASSLWTTPYEQYF. DNA for the CDR3: TGTGCCAGCAGCCTATGGACTACCCCCTACGAGCAGTACTTC.

This clonotype was detected only a few times. A read error may be the cause here, since a much bigger clone is one base away. V gene TRBV10-2 combines with J gene TRBJ2-1, with TRBD2 matching 10 bases. The CDR3 covers 17 residues. J gave up 6 bases and V 5 bases, and 13 bases lay outside the gene matches. Germline CDR1 WSHSY, CDR2 SAAADI. The CDR3 bases are TGCGCCAGCAGTCCTAGAATCGGACTAGCGGAAAGCAATGAGCAGTTCTTC. This sequence encodes CASSPRIGLAESNEQFF.

The chain uses TRBV12-3 or TRBV12-4 and TRBJ2-1, with D perhaps TRBD2 (5 bases). V lost 1 base, J lost 6 bases, and 13 bases lay in between. This CDR3 spans 15 amino acids. This CDR3 reads CASSLEGRGSNEQFF. DNA for the CDR3: TGTGCCAGCAGTTTAGAGGGCCGGGGAAGCAATGAGCAGTTCTTC.

This clonotype was seen a few times. The chain recombines TRBV27 with TRBJ1-1, with TRBD1 matching over 7 bases. The germline gives CDR1 MNHEY, CDR2 SMNVEV (reference sequence). After removal of 3 bases from V and 0 bases from J, the junction contained 1 base not matched to a gene. The CDR3 is made up of 14 amino acids. The CDR3 sequence: CASSFTGVNTEAFF. The CDR3 DNA is TGTGCCAGCAGTTTTACAGGGGTGAACACTGAAGCTTTCTTT.

In regard to this clonotype: One base away lies a much larger clone, so this may be a sequencing read error. V and J are TRBV15 and TRBJ1-5; D perhaps matches TRBD1 (6 bases). Looked up from germline, CDR1 is LNHNV and CDR2 is YYDKDF (reference sequence). The CDR3 spans 14 residues. The CDR3 here is CATSRGRDNPPQHF. DNA of the CDR3: TGTGCCACCAGCAGGGGCCGGGACAATCCGCCCCAGCATTTT.

In the case of this clonotype: A much larger clone sits a single nucleotide away, making a read error possible. This chain uses TRBV7-9 with TRBJ2-1; 8 bases agree with TRBD2. Germline V lookup: CDR1 SEHNR, CDR2 FQNEAQ (reference sequence). The CDR3 extends over 15 amino acids. V lost 3 bases and J lost 7; bases outside the gene matches: 8. CDR3 amino acids: CASSLWEREMNEQFF. In DNA form, the CDR3 reads TGTGCCAGCAGCTTGTGGGAGCGGGAGATGAATGAGCAGTTCTTC.

This clonotype was seen only once. CDR3: CSVEDEGRGLGYTF. The CDR3 DNA reads as TGCAGCGTTGAAGATGAGGGACGAGGACTTGGCTACACCTTC. The gene calls are TRBV29-1 and TRBJ1-2, with a possible D match to TRBD1 (5 bases). V lost 0 bases to trimming and J lost 7 bases, with 15 bases between them. This CDR3 contains 14 residues. CDR1 and CDR2 (germline): SQVTM, ANQGSEA.